Below, one T cell receptor beta chain is given with its context. Per the study methods: Nucleated cell counts were estimated from reference gene primer amplification. Method: immunoSEQ multiplex PCR; TCRdb's copy keeps in-frame clones and lacks some. V and J calls and clone size follow that table, whereas D and trimming were derived from the DNA. The sample records 200,000 to 250,000 clones, roughly four fifths being singletons. These data originate in a study of blood T cell repertoires in COVID-19. Study-wide context: Italy, Spain and the United States were the sources of the convalescent and acute COVID-19 samples. PBMCs, B-cell-depleted T cells, or T cells were the source of the cDNA or gDNA that made up the material.

The sequence was obtained from a woman between 35 and 50 years old with acute or convalescent COVID-19. What was sequenced was peripheral blood.

The CDR3 loop reads CASSAMTIDNEQFF. The DNA for the CDR3 is TGTGCCAGCAGCGCCATGACAATTGACAATGAGCAGTTCTTC. The chain has TRBV9 and TRBJ2-1; no reliable D call. Germline assignment: CDR1 SGDLS and CDR2 YYNGEE. The CDR3 has 14 amino acids. The V end was cut by 3 bases, the J end by 5 bases, with 12 bases between. The complete variable domain, with remaining parts taken from reference TRBV9 and TRBJ2-1, reads DSGVTQTPKHLITATGQRVTLRCSPRSGDLSVYWYQQSLDQGLQFLIQYYNGEERAKGNILERFSAQQFPDLHSELNLSSLELGDSALYFCASSAMTIDNEQFFGPGTRLTVL.